This T cell receptor beta chain was captured in a study of blood T cell repertoires in COVID-19 (TCRdb year 2020). Describing the broader study: Samples from collaborators originated in the United States, Italy and Spain and spanned both the acute and convalescent phases of COVID-19. The material from the prospective study consisted of cDNA or gDNA derived from T cells, B-cell-depleted T cells, or PBMCs. Sample metadata almost always included a de-identified subject ID, COVID-19 status, age in years and sex. Deeply sampled blood TCRbeta repertoires from subjects exposed to, actively infected with, or recovered from COVID-19 were included in the dataset. Where available, HLA class I and class II types were taken from metadata supplied by the sample provider and were not determined by assay-based typing. The repertoires were made available in a free public database intended to serve as a resource for research on the immune response to SARS-CoV-2. The samples were drawn from two sources: the first 160 participants of the ongoing ImmuneRACE study, and about 1,300 subjects contributed by 6 global collaborators.

TCRbeta CDR3 regions were amplified from genomic DNA using the immunoSEQ Assay, a bias-controlled multiplex PCR. Per the authors' processing: Within the assay, amplification of reference gene primers was used to estimate how many nucleated cells each sample contained. Sequence reads were collapsed and filtered to measure the absolute abundance of every unique TCRbeta CDR3 rearrangement. For each sample, productive Simpson clonality was calculated by taking the square root of Simpson's diversity index across productive rearrangements. TCRdb provides this immuneACCESS table in a form limited to in-frame rearrangements. Some clones are lacking; in checked studies, under half of them reflect an unresolved V gene, and why the rest are absent is not known. V and J calls and clone size are as listed in that table; D and trimming were resolved from the DNA. Here the sample has over 35,000 clones; about 83% occur a single time. 3% to 5% of the sample goes to the ten largest clones.

The investigation overall reported the following: The amount of clinical and demographic metadata varied by source and participant and was provided uncurated.

In Seattle, one collaborating source enrolled patients while the infection was active and tracked those patients longitudinally over the course of disease. Each collaborating institution followed its own protocols to collect whole blood in K2EDTA tubes. Collaborator samples were shipped for TCRbeta analysis as frozen whole blood, isolated PBMCs, or DNA extracted from either sample type. The CDR3 goes from the cysteine to the phenylalanine over 15 residues. Left in the record is the CDR3 DNA by itself, 45 bases read in frame from the first base. The junction carries 12 bases between V and J, which are trimmed by 1 base and 0 bases respectively. Per the germline V gene (reference sequence), GTSNPN is the CDR1 and SVGIG is the CDR2. About this clone itself: The antigen it recognizes is unknown. No base quality values were provided; no much bigger clone lies one nucleotide off.

The chain employs TRBV30 and TRBJ1-2; TRBD1 could be the D gene, as 6 bases match. The sequenced sample consisted of peripheral blood. This TCR was sampled from a middle-aged man with COVID-19, enrolled during active disease. The encoded CDR3 is CAWSEHRTANYGYTF. In nucleotides, the sequence is TGTGCCTGGAGTGAACACAGGACAGCTAACTATGGCTACACCTTC.